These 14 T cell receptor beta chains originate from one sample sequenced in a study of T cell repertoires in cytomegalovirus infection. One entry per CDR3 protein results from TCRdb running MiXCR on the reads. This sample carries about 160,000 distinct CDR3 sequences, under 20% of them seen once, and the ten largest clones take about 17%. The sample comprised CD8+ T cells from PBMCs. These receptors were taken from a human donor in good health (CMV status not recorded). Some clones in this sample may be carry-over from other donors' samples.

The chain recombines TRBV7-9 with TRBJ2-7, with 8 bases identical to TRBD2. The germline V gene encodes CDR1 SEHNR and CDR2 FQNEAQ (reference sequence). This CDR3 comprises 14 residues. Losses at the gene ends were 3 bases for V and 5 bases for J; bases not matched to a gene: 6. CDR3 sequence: CASSFNGRADEQYF. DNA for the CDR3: TGTGCCAGCAGCTTTAACGGGAGGGCCGACGAGCAGTACTTC.

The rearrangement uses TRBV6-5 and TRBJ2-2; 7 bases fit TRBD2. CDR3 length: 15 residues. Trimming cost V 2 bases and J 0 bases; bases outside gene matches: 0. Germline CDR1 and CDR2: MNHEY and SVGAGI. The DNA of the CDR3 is TGTGCCAGCAGTTACGGACTAGCGAACACCGGGGAGCTGTTTTTT. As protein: CASSYGLANTGELFF.

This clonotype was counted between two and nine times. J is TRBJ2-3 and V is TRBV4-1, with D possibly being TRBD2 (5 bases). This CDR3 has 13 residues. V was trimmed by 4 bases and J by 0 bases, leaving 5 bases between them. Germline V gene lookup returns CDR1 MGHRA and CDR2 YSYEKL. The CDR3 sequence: CASSPGSTDTQYF. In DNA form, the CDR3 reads TGCGCCAGCAGCCCGGGGAGCACAGATACGCAGTATTTT.

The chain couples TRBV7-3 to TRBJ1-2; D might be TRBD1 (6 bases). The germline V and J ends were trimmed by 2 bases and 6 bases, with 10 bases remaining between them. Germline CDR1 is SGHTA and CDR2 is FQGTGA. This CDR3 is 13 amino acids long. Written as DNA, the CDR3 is TGTGCCAGCAGCTTAGGGGGGGCGGATGGCTACACCTTC. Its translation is CASSLGGADGYTF.

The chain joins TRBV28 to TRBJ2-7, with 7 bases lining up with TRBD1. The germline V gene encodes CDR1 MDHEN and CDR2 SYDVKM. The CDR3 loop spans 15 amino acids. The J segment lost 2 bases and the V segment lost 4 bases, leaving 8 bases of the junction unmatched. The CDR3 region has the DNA TGTGCCAGCAGTTCCCGGGACAGCCTTCCCTACGAGCAGTACTTC. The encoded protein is CASSSRDSLPYEQYF.

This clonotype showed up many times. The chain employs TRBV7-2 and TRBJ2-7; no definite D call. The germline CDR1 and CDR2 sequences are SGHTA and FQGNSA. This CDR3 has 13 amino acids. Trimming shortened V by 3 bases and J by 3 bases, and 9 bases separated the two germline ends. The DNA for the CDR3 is TGTGCCAGCAGCTTTAACACGTTCTACGAGCAGTACTTC. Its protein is CASSFNTFYEQYF.

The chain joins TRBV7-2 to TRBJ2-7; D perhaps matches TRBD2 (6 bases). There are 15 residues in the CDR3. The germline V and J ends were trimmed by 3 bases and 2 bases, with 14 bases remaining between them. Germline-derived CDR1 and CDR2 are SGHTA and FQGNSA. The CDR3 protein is CASSLSGGSTYEQYF. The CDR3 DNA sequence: TGTGCCAGCAGCTTGAGCGGAGGGTCCACCTACGAGCAGTACTTC.

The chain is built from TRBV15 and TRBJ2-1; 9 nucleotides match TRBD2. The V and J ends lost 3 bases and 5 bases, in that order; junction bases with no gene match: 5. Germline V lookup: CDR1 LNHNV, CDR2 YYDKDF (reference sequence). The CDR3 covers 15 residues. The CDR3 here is CATSSWTSADNEQFF. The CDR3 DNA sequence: TGTGCCACCAGCAGCTGGACTAGCGCAGACAATGAGCAGTTCTTC.

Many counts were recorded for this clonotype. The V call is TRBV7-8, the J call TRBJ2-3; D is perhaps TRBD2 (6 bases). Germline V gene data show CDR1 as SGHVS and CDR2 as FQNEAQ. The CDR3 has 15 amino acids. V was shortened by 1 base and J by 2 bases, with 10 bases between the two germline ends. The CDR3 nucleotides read TGTGCCAGCAGCTTAGAGGGGAGGAACACAGATACGCAGTATTTT. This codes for CASSLEGRNTDTQYF.

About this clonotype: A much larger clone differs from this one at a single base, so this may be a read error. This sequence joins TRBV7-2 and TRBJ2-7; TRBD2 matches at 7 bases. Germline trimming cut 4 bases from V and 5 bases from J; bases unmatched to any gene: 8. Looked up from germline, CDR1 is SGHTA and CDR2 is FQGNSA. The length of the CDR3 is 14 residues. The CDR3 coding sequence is TGTGCCAGCAGCTACGGGACTAATCCGGACGAGCAGTACTTC. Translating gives CASSYGTNPDEQYF.

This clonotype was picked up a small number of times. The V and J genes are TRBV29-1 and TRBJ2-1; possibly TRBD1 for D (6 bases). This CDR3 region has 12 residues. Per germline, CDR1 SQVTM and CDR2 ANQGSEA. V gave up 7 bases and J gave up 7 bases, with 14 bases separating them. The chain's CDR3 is CSAPGAGNEQFF. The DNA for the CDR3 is TGCAGCGCCCCAGGGGCAGGGAATGAGCAGTTCTTC.

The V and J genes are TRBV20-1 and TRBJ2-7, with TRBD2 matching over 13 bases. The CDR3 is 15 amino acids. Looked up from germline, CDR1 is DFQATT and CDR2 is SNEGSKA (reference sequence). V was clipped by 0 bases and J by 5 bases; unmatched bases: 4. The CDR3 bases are TGCAGTGCTAGAGATACTAGCGGGGGGGCCAACGAGCAGTACTTC. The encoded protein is CSARDTSGGANEQYF.

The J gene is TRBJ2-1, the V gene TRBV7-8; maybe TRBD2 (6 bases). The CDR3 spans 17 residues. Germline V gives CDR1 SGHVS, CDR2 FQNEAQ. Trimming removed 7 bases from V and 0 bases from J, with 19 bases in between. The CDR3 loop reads CASILPEGLGSYNEQFF. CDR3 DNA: TGTGCCAGCATCCTCCCGGAGGGCCTAGGCTCCTACAATGAGCAGTTCTTC. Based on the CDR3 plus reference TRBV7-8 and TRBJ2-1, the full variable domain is GAGVSQSPRYKVAKRGQDVALRCDPISGHVSLFWYQQALGQGPEFLTYFQNEAQLDKSGLPSDRFFAERPEGSVSTLKIQRTQQEDSAVYLCASILPEGLGSYNEQFFGPGTRLTVL.

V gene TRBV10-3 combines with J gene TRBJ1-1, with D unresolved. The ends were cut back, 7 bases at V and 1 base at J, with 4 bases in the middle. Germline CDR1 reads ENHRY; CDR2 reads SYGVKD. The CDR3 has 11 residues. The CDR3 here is CAINSNTEAFF. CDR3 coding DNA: TGTGCCATCAATTCGAACACTGAAGCTTTCTTT.